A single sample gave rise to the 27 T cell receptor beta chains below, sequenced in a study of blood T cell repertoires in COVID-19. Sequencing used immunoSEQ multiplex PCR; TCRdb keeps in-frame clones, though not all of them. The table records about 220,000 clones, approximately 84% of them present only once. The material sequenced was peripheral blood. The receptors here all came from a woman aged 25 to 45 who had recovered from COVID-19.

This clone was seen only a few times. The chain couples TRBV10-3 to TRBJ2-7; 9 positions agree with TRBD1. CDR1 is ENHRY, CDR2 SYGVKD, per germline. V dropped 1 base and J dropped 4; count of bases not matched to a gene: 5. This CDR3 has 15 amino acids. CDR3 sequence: CAISEWRTGDYEQYF. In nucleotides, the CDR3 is TGTGCCATCAGTGAGTGGAGGACAGGGGATTACGAGCAGTACTTC.

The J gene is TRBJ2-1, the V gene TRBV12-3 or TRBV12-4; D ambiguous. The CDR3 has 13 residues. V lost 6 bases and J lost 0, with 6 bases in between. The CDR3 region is CASSIPSYNEQFF. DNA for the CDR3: TGTGCCAGCAGCATTCCCTCCTACAATGAGCAGTTCTTC.

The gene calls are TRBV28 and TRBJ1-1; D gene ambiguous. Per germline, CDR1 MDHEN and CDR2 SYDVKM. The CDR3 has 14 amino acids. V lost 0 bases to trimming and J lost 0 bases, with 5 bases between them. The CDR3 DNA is TGTGCCAGCAGTTTATGGCGGATGAACACTGAAGCTTTCTTT. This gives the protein CASSLWRMNTEAFF.

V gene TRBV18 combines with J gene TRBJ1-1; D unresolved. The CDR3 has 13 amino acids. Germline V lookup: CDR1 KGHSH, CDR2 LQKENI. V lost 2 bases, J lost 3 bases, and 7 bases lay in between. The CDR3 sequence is CASSPGSDTEAFF. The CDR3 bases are TGTGCCAGCTCACCAGGGAGCGACACTGAAGCTTTCTTT.

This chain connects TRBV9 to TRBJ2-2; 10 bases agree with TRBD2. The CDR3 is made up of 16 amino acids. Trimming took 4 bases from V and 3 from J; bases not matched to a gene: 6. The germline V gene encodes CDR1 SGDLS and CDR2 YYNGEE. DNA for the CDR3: TGTGCCAGCAGCATCCCAGCGGGAGGGGACACCGGGGAGCTGTTTTTT. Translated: CASSIPAGGDTGELFF.

Here the CDR3 DNA reads TGTGCCTGGAGTCTAGGAACTGCGGGAGTTCGGGAGACCCAGTACTTC. Translated: CAWSLGTAGVRETQYF. J is TRBJ2-5 and V is TRBV30; 7 bases align to TRBD2. The CDR3 extends over 16 amino acids. Germline V gene lookup returns CDR1 GTSNPN and CDR2 SVGIG (reference sequence). With 2 bases clipped from V and 5 bases from J, the junction kept 14 bases outside the gene matches.

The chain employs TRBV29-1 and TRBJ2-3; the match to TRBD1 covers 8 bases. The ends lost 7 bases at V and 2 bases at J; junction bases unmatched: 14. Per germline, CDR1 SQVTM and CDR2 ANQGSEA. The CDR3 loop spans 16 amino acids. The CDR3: CSAGIGQGVPTDTQYF. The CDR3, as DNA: TGCAGCGCCGGAATTGGACAGGGAGTGCCCACAGATACGCAGTATTTT.

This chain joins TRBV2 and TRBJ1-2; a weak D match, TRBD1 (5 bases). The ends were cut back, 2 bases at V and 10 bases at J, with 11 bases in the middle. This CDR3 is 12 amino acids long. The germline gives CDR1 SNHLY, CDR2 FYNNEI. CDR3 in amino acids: CASSEKEGSYTF. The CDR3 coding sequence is TGTGCCAGCAGTGAAAAGGAGGGGTCCTACACCTTC.

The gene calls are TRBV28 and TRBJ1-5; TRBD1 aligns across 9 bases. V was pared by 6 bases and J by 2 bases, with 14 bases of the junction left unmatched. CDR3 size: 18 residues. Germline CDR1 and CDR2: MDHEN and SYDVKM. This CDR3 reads CASSLAPEGQGGNQPQHF. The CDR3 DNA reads TGTGCCAGCAGCCTCGCCCCTGAGGGACAGGGAGGCAATCAGCCCCAGCATTTT.

The CDR3 sequence: CASSPQQGQETQYF. The CDR3 nucleotides are TGTGCCAGCTCACCACAACAGGGGCAAGAGACCCAGTACTTC. The chain carries TRBV18 and TRBJ2-5, with 7 bases matching TRBD1. The CDR3 is made up of 14 amino acids. Germline V lookup: CDR1 KGHSH, CDR2 LQKENI. V lost 1 base and J lost 2; bases outside the gene matches: 1.

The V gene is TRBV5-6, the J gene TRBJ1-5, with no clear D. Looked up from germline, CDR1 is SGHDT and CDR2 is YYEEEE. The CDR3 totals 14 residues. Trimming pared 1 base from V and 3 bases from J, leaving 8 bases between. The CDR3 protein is CASSLNVINQPQHF. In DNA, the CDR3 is TGTGCCAGCAGCTTGAATGTCATCAATCAGCCCCAGCATTTT.

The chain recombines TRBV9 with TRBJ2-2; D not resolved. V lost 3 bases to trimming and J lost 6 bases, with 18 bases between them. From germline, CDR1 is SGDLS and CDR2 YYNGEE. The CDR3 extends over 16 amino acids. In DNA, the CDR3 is TGTGCCAGCAGCGGGTCGACCTCCGAGGCCGCCGGGGAGCTGTTTTTT. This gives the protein CASSGSTSEAAGELFF.

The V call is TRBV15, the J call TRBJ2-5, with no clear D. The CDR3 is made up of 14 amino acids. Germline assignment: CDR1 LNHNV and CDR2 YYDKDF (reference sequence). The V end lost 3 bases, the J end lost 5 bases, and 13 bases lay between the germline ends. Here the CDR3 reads CATSRIPRHETQYF. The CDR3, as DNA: TGTGCCACCAGCAGGATCCCGCGGCACGAGACCCAGTACTTC.

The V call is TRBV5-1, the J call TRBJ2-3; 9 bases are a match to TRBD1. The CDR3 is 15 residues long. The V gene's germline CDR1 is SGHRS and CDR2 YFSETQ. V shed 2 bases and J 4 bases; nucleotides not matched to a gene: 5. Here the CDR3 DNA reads TGCGCCAGCAGCTTCCTCACAGGGGGCGCAGATACGCAGTATTTT. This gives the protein CASSFLTGGADTQYF.

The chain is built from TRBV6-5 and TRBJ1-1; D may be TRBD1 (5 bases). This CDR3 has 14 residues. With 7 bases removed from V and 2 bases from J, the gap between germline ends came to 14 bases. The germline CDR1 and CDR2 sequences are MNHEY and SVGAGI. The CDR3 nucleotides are TGTGCCAGCATCCCACTGGGGGGAAACACTGAAGCTTTCTTT. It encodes CASIPLGGNTEAFF.

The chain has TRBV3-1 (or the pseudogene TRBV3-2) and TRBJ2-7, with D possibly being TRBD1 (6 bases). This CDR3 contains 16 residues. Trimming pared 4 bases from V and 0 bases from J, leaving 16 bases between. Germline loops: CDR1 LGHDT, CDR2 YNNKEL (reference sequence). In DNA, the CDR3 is TGTGCCAGCAGCCCTACCGGGACACCGAGCTCCTACGAGCAGTACTTC. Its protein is CASSPTGTPSSYEQYF.

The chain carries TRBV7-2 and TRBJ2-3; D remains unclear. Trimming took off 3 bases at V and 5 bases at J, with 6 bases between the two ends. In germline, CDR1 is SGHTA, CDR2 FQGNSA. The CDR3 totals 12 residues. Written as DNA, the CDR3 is TGTGCCAGCAGCTTCCCCCGAGATACGCAGTATTTT. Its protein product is CASSFPRDTQYF.

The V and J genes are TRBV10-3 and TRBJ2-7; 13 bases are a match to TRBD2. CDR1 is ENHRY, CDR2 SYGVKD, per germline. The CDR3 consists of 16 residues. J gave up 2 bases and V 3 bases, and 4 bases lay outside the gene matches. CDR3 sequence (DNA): TGTGCCATCAGTGATCTTACTAGCGGGAGGGCCTACGAGCAGTACTTC. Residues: CAISDLTSGRAYEQYF.

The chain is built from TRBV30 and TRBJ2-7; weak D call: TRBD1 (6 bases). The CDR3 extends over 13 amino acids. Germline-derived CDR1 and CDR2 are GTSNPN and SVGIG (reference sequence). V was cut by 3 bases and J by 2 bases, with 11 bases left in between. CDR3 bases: TGTGCCTGGAGAACAGGGAAAACCTACGAGCAGTACTTC. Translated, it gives CAWRTGKTYEQYF.

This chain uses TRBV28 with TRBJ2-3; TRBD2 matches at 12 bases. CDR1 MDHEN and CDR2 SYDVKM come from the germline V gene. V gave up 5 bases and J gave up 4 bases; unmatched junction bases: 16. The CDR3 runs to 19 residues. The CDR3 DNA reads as TGTGCCAGCAGTCCGCCGCCTAGCGGGAGGGCCGGAGGGGCAGATACGCAGTATTTT. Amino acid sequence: CASSPPPSGRAGGADTQYF.

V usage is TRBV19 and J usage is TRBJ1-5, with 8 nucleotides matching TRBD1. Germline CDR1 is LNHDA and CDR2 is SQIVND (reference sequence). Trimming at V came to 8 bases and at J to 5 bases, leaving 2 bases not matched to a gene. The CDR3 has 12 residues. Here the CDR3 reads CASHRGDQPQHF. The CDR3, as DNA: TGTGCCAGTCACAGGGGGGATCAGCCCCAGCATTTT.

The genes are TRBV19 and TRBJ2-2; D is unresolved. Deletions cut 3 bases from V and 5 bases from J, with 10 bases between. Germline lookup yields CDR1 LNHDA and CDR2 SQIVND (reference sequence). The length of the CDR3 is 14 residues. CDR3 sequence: CASSIVERTGELFF. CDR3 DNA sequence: TGTGCCAGTAGTATTGTCGAGAGGACCGGGGAGCTGTTTTTT.

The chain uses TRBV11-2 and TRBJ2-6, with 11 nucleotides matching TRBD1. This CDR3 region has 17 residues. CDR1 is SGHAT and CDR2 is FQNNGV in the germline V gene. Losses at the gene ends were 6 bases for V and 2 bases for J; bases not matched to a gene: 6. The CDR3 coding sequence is TGTGCCAGCAGGCGACCGGGACAGGGGGCTGGGGCCAACGTCCTGACTTTC. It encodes CASRRPGQGAGANVLTF.

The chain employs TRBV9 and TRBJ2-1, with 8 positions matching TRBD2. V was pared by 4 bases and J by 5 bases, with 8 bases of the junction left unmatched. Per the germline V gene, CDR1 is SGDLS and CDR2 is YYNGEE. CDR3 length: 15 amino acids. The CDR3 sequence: CASSSRPAGDNEQFF. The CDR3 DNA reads TGTGCCAGCAGCTCCCGACCAGCGGGGGACAATGAGCAGTTCTTC.

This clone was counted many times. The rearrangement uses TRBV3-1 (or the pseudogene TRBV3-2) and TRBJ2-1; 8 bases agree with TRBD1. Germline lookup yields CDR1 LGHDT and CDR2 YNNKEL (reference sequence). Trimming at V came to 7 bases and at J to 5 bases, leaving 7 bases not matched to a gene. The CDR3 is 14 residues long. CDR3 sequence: CASNSQGAHNEQFF. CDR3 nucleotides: TGTGCCAGCAATTCCCAGGGGGCCCACAATGAGCAGTTCTTC.

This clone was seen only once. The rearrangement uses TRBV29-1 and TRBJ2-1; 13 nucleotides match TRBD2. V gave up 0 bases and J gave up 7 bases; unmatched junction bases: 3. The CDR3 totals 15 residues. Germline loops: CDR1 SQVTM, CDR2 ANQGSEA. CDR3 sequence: CSVEDGLAGANEQFF. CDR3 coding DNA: TGCAGCGTTGAAGACGGACTAGCGGGAGCAAATGAGCAGTTCTTC.

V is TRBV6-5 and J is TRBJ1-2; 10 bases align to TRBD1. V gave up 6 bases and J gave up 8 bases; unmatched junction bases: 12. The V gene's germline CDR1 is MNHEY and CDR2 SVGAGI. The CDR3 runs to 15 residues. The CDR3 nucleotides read TGTGCCAGCAGGGGAACGGGACAGGGGAGGCAAGGCTACACCTTC. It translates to CASRGTGQGRQGYTF.